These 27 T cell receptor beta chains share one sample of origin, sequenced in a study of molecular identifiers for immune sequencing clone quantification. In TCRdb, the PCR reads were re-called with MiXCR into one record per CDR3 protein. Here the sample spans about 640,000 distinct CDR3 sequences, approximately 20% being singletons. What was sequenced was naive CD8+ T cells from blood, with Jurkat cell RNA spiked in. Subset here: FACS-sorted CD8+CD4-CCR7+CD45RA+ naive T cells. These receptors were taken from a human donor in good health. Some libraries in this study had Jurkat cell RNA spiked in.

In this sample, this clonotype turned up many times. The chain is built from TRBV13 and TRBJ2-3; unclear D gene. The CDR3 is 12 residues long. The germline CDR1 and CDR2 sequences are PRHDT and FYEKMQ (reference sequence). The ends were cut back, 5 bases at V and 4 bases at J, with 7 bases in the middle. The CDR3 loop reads CASSPSPDTQYF. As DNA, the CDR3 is TGTGCCAGCAGCCCCTCCCCAGATACGCAGTATTTT.

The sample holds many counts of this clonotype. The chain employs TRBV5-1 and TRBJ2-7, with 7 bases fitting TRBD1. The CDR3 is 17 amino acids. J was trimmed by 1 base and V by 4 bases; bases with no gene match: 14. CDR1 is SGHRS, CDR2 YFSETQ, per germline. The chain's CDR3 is CASSGGQITSRSYEQYF. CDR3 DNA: TGCGCCAGCAGCGGGGGACAGATAACTTCAAGGTCCTACGAGCAGTACTTC.

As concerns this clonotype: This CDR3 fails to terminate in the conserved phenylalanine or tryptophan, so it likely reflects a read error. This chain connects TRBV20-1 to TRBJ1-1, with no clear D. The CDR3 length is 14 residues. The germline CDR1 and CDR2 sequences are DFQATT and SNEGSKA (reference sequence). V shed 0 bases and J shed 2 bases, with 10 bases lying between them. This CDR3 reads CSARESLPNTEAFS. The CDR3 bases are TGCAGTGCTAGAGAATCCTTACCTAACACTGAAGCTTTCTCT.

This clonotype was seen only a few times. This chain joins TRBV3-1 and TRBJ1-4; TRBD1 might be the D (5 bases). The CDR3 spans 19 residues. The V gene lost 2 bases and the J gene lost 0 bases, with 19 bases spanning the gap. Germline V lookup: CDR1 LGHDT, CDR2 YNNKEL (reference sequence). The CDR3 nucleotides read TGTGCCAGCAGCCAACTGTCGGCAGGGCGGCATGCAACTAATGAAAAACTGTTTTTT. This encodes CASSQLSAGRHATNEKLFF. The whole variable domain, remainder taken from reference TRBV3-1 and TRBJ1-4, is DTAVSQTPKYLVTQMGNDKSIKCEQNLGHDTMYWYKQDSKKFLKIMFSYNNKELIINETVPNRFSPKSPDKAHLNLHINSLELGDSAVYFCASSQLSAGRHATNEKLFFGSGTQLSVL.

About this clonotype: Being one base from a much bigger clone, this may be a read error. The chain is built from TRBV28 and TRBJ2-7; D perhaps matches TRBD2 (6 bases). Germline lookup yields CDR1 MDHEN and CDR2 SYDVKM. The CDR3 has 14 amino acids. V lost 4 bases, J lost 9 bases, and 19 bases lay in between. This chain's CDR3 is CASSSYNSPGGQYF. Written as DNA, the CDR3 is TGTGCCAGCAGTTCTTATAACAGCCCCGGGGGGCAGTACTTC.

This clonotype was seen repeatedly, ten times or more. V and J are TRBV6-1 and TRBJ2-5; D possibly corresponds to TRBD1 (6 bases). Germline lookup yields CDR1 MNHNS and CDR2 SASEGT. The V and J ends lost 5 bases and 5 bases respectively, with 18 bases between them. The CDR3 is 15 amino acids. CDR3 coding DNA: TGTGCCAGCAGTCACACAGACAGGTCCTCGGAGACCCAGTACTTC. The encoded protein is CASSHTDRSSETQYF.

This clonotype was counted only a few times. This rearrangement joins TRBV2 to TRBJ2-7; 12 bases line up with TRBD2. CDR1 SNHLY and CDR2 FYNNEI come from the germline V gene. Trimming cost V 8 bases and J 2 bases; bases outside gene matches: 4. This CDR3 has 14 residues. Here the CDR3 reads CASFSSGRAYEQYF. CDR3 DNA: TGTGCCAGCTTCTCTAGCGGGAGGGCCTACGAGCAGTACTTC.

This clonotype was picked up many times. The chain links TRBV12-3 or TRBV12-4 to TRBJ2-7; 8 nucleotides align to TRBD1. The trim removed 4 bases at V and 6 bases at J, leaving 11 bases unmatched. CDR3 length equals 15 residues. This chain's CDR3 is CASSYSGTGVSEQYF. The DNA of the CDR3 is TGTGCCAGCAGTTATTCCGGGACAGGAGTCTCCGAGCAGTACTTC.

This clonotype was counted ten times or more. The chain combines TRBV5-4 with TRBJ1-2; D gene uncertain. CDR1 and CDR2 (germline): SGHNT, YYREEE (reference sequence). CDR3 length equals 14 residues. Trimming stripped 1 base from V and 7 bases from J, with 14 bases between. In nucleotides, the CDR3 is TGTGCCAGCAGCTTGAGGCAGTTGGATACTGGCTACACCTTC. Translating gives CASSLRQLDTGYTF.

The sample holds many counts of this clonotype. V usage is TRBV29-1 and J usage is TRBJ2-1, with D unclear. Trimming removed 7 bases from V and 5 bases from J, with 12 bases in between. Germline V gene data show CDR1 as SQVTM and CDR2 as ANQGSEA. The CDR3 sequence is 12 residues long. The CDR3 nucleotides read TGCAGCGGGGGATTCGGAGACAATGAGCAGTTCTTC. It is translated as CSGGFGDNEQFF.

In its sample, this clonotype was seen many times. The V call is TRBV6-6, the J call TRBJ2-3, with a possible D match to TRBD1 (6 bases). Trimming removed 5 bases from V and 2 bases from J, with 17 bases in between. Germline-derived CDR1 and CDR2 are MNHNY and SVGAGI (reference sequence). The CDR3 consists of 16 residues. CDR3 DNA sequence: TGTGCCAGCAGTGCTACTGACAGGCCGGACACAGATACGCAGTATTTT. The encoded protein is CASSATDRPDTDTQYF.

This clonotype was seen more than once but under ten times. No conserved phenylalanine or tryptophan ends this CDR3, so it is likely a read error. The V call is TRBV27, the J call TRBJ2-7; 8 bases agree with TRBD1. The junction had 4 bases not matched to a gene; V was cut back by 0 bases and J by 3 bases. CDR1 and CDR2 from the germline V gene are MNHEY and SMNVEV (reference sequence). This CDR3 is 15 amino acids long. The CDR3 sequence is CASSLSAGGRYEQYL. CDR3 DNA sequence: TGTGCCAGCAGTTTATCTGCAGGGGGCCGCTACGAGCAGTACCTC.

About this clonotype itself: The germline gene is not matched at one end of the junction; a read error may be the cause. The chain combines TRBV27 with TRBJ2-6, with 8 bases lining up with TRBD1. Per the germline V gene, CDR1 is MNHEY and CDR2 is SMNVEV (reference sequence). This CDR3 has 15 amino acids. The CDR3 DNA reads TGTGCCAGCAGTAACAGGGGGGCCGGGGTCAACGTCCTGACTTTC. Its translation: CASSNRGAGVNVLTF.

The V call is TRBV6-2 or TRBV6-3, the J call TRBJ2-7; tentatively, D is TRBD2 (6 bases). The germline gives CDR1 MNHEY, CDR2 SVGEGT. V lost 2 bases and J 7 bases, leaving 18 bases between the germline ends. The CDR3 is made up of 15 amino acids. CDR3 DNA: TGTGCCAGCAGTTACGATGGCGGGACGGGGGAGGAGCAGTACTTC. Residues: CASSYDGGTGEEQYF.

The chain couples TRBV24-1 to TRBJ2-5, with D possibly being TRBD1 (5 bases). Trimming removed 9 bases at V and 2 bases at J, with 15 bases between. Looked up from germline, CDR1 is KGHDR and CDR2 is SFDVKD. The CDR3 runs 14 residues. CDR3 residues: CATVEGAGQETQYF. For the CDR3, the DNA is TGTGCCACCGTGGAAGGGGCCGGTCAAGAGACCCAGTACTTC.

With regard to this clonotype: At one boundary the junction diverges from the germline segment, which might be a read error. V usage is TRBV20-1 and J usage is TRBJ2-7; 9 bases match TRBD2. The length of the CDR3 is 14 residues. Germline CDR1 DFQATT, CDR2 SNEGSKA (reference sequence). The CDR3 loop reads CSAREREGPYEQHF. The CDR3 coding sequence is TGCAGTGCTAGAGAGCGGGAGGGCCCCTACGAGCAGCACTTC.

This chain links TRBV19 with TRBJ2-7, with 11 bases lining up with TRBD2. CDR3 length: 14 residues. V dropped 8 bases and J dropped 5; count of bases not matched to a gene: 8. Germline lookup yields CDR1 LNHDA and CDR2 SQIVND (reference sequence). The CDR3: CASGLSGRANEQYF. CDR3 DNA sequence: TGTGCCAGTGGCCTTAGCGGGAGGGCCAACGAGCAGTACTTC.

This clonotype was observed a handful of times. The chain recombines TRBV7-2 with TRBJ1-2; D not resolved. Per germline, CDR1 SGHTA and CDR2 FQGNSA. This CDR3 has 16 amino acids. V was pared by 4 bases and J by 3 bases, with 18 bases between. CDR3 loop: CASSSPGSPMYYGYTF. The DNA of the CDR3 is TGTGCCAGCAGCTCCCCTGGATCTCCTATGTACTATGGCTACACCTTC.

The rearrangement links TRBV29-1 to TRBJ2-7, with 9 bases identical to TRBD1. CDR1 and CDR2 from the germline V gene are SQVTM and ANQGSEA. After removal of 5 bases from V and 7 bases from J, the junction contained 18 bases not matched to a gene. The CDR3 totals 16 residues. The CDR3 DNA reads TGCAGCGTTCGCATTCCGTTACAGGGGGCTGGCAATGAGCAGTACTTC. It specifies CSVRIPLQGAGNEQYF.

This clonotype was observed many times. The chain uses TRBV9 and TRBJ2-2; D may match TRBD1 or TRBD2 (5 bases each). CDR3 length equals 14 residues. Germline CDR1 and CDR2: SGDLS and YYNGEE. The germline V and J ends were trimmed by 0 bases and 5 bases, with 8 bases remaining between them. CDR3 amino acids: CASSVAWGTGELFF. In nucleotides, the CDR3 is TGTGCCAGCAGCGTAGCGTGGGGGACCGGGGAGCTGTTTTTT.

The CDR3 sequence is CASRWTGSSEQYF. CDR3 nucleotides: TGTGCCAGCCGGTGGACAGGGTCGAGCGAGCAGTACTTC. This chain links TRBV27 with TRBJ2-7; TRBD1 matches 8 bases. CDR1 is MNHEY, CDR2 SMNVEV, per germline (reference sequence). The CDR3 is 13 residues long. Germline trimming cut 8 bases from V and 6 bases from J; bases unmatched to any gene: 9.

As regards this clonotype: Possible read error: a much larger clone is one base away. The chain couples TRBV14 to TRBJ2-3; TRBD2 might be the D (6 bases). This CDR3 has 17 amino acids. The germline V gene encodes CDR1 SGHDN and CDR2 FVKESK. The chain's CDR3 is CASSQDGFGPWGDTRYF. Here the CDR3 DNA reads TGTGCCAGCAGCCAAGACGGATTCGGCCCCTGGGGGGATACGCGGTATTTT.

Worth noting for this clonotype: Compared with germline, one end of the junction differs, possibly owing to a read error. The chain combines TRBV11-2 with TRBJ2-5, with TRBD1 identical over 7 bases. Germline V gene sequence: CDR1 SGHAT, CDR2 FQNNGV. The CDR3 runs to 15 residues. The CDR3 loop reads CAGSSGQLSQETQYF. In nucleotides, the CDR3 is TGTGCCGGCAGCTCGGGACAGTTAAGCCAAGAGACCCAGTACTTC.

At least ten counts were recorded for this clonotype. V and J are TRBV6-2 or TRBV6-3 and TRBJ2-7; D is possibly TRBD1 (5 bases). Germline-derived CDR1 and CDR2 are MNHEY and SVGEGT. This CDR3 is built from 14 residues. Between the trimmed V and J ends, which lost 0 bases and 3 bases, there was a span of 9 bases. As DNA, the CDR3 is TGTGCCAGCAGTTACTCGGCAGGGTACTACGAGCAGTACTTC. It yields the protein CASSYSAGYYEQYF.

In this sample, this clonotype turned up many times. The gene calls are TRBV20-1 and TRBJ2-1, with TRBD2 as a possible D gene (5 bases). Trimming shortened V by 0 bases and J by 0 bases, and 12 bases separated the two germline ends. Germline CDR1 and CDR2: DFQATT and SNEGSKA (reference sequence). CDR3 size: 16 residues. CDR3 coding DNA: TGCAGTGCTAGAGACAGAAGACTACCCTCCTACAATGAGCAGTTCTTC. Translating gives CSARDRRLPSYNEQFF.

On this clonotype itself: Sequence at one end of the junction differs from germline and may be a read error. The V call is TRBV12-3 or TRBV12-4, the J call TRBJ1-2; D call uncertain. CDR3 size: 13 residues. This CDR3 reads CASSLPGNYGYAF. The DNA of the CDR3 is TGTGCCAGCAGCCTACCGGGAAACTATGGCTACGCCTTC.

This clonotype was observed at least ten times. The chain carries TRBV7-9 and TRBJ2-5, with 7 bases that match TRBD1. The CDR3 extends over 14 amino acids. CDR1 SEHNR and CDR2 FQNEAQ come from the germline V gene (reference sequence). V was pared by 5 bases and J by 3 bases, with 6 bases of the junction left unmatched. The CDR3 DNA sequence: TGTGCCAGCAGCCTGGGGGACAGAAAAGAGACCCAGTACTTC. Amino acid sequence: CASSLGDRKETQYF.